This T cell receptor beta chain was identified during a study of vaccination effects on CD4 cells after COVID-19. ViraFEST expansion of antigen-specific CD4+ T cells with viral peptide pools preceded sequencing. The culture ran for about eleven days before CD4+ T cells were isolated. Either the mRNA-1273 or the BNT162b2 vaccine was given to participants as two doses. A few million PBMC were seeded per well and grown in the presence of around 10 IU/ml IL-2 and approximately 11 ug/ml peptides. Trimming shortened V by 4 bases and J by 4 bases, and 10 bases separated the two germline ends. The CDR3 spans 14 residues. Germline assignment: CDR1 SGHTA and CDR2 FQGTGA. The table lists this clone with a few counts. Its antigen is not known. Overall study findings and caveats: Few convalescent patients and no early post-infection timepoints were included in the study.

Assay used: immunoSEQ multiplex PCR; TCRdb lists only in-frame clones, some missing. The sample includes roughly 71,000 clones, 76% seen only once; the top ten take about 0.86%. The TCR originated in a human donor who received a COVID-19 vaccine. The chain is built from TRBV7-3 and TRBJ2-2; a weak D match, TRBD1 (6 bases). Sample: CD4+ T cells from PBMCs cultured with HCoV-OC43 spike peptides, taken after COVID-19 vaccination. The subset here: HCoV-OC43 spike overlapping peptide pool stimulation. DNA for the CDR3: TGTGCCAGCAGCTCAACAGGGTTCACCGGGGAGCTGTTTTTT. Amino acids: CASSSTGFTGELFF.